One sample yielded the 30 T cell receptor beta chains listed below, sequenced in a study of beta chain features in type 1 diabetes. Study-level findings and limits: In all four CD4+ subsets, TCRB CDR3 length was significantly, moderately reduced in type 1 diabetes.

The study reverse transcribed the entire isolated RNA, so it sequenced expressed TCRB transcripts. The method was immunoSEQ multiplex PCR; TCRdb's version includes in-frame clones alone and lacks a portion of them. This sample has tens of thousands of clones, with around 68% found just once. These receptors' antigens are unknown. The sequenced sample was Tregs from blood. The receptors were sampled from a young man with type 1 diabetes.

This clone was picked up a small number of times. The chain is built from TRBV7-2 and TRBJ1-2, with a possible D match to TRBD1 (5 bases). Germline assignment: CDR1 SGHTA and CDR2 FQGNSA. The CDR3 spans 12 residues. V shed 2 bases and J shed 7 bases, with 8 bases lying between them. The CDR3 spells CASSLIRGGYTF. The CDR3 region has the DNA TGTGCCAGCAGCTTAATTAGGGGTGGCTACACCTTC.

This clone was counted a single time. Here the CDR3 reads CASTGGSIYNEQFF. For the CDR3, the DNA is TGTGCCAGCACGGGCGGGAGCATCTACAATGAGCAGTTCTTC. J is TRBJ2-1 and V is TRBV6-6; 7 bases line up with TRBD2. Germline CDR1 MNHNY, CDR2 SVGAGI (reference sequence). The CDR3 covers 14 residues. Trimming removed 7 bases from V and 3 bases from J; junction bases left unmatched: 6.

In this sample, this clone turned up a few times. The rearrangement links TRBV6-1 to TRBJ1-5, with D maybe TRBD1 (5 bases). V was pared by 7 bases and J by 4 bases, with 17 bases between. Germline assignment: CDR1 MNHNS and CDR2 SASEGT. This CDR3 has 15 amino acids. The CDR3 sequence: CASTFAGAGNQPQHF. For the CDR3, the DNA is TGTGCCAGCACCTTTGCTGGGGCGGGGAATCAGCCCCAGCATTTT.

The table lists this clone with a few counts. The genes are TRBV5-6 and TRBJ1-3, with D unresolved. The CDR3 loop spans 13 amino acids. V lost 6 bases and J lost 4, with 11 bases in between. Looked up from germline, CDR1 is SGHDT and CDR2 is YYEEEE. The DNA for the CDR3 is TGTGCCAGCACCAGCCCCGGGGGAAACACCATATATTTT. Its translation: CASTSPGGNTIYF.

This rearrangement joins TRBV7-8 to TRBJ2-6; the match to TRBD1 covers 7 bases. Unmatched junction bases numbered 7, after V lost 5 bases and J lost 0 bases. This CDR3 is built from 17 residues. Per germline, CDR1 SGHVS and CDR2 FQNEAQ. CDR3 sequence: CASSPRDRGSGANVLTF. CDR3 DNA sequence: TGTGCCAGCAGCCCCCGGGACAGAGGCTCTGGGGCCAACGTCCTGACTTTC.

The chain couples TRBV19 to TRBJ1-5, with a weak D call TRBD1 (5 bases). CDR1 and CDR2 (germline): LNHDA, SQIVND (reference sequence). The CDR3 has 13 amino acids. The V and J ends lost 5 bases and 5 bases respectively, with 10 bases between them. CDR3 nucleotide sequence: TGTGCCAGTAGTCAAGACAGTTATCAGCCCCAGCATTTT. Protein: CASSQDSYQPQHF.

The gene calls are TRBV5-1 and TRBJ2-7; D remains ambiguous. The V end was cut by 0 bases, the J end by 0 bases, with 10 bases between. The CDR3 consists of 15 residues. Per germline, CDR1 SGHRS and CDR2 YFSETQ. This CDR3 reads CASSLAASSSYEQYF. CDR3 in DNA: TGCGCCAGCAGCTTGGCAGCGTCAAGCTCCTACGAGCAGTACTTC.

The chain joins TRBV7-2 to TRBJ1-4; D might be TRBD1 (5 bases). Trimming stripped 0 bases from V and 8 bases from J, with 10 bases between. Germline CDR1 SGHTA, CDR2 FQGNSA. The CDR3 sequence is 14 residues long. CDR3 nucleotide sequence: TGTGCCAGCAGCTTAGCGGGGGGTTGGGAAAAACTGTTTTTT. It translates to CASSLAGGWEKLFF.

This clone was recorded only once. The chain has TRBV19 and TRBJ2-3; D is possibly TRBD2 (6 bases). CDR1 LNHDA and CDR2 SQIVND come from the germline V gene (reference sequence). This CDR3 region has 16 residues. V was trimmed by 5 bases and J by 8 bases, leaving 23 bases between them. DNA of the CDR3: TGTGCCAGTAGTTTCCGGACTACCCCGGCACCTTCTACGCAGTATTTT. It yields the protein CASSFRTTPAPSTQYF. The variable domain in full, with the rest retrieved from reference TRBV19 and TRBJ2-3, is DGGITQSPKYLFRKEGQNVTLSCEQNLNHDAMYWYRQDPGQGLRLIYYSQIVNDFQKGDIAEGYSVSREKKESFPLTVTSAQKNPTAFYLCASSFRTTPAPSTQYFGPGTRLTVL.

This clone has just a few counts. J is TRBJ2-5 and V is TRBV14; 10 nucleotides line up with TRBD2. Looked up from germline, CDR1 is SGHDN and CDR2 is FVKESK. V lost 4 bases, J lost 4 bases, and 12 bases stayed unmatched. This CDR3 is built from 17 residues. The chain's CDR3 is CASSRRFGTSESETQYF. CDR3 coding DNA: TGTGCCAGCAGCCGACGATTCGGGACTAGCGAATCAGAGACCCAGTACTTC.

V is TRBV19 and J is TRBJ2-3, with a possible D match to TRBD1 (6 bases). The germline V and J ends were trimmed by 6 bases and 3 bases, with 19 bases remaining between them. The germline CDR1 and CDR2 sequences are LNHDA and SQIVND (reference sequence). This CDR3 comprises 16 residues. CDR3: CASSSLRGMVTDTQYF. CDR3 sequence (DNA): TGTGCCAGTAGCTCCCTAAGGGGGATGGTAACAGATACGCAGTATTTT.

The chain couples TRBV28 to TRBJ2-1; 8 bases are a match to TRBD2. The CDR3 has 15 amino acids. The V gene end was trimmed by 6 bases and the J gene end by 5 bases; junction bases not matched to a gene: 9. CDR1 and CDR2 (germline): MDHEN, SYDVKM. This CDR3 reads CASRSGAGGNNEQFF. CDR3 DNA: TGTGCCAGCAGGTCCGGGGCGGGAGGAAACAATGAGCAGTTCTTC.

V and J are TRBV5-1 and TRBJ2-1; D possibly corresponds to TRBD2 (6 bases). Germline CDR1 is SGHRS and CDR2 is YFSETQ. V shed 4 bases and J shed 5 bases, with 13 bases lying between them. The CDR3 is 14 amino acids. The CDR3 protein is CASSPKGLNNEQFF. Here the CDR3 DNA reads TGCGCCAGCAGCCCCAAGGGACTGAACAATGAGCAGTTCTTC.

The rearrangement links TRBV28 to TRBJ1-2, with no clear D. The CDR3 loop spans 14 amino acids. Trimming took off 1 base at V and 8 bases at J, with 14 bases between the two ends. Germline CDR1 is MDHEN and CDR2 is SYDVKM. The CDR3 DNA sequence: TGTGCCAGCAGTTTATCAGTCAGTGGTCGAGGCTACACCTTC. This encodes CASSLSVSGRGYTF.

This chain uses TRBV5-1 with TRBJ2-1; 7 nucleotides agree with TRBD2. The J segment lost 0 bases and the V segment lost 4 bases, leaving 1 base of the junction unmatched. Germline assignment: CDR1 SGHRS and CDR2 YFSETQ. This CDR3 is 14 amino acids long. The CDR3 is CASSSGASYNEQFF. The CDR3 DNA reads TGCGCCAGCAGCAGCGGGGCCTCCTACAATGAGCAGTTCTTC.

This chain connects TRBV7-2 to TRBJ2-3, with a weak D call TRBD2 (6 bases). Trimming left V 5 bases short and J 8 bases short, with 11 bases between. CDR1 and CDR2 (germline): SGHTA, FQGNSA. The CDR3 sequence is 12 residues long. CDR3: CASSLMGGTQYF. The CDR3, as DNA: TGTGCCAGCAGCCTCATGGGGGGTACGCAGTATTTT.

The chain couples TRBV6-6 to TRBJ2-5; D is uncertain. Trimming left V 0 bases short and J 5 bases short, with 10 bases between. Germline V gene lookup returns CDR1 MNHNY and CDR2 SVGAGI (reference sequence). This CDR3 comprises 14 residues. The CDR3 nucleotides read TGTGCCAGCAGTTACTCATGGTCCCGGGAGACCCAGTACTTC. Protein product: CASSYSWSRETQYF.

In DNA form, the CDR3 reads TGCGCCAGCAGGTGGACAGGAGTTGACAAGCAGTACTTC. Its translation: CASRWTGVDKQYF. The chain carries TRBV5-1 and TRBJ2-7, with 7 bases aligning to TRBD1. The CDR3 is 13 amino acids. Per the germline V gene, CDR1 is SGHRS and CDR2 is YFSETQ. V shed 5 bases and J 8 bases; nucleotides not matched to a gene: 10.

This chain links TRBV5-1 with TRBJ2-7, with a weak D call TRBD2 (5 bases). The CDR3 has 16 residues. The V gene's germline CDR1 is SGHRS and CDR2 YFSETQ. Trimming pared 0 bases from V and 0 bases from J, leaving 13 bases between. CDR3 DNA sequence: TGCGCCAGCAGCTTGGGGACTTCGTCGAGCTCCTACGAGCAGTACTTC. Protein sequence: CASSLGTSSSSYEQYF.

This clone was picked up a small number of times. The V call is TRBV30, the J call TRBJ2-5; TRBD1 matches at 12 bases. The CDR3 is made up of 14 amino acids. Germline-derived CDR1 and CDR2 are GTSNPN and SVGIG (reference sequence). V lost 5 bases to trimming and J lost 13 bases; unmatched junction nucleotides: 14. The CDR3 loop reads CAWAPGQGAMPRYF. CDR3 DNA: TGTGCCTGGGCTCCGGGACAGGGGGCGATGCCGCGGTACTTC.

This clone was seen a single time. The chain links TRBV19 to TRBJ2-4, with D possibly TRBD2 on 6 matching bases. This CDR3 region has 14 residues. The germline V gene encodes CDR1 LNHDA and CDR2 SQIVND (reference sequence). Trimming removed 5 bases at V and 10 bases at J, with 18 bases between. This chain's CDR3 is CASSYAGLIGIQYF. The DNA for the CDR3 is TGTGCCAGTAGTTATGCGGGGCTTATAGGAATTCAGTACTTC.

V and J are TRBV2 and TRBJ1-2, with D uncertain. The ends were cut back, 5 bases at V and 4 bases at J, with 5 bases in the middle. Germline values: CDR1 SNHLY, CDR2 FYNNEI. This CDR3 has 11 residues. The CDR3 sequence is CASSPSYGYTF. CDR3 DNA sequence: TGTGCCAGCAGTCCCTCCTATGGCTACACCTTC.

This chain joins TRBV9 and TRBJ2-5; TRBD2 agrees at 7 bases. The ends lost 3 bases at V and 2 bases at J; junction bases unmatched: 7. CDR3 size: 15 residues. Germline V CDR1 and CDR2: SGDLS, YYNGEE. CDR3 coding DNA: TGTGCCAGCAGCGCCGGGGGGAGAGCACAAGAGACCCAGTACTTC. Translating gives CASSAGGRAQETQYF.

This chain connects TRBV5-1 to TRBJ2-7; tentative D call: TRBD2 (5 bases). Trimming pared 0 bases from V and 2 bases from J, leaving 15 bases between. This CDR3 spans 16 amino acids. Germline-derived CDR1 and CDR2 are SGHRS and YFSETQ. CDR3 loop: CASSLEVAFPTYEQYF. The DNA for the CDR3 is TGCGCCAGCAGCTTGGAGGTAGCGTTCCCCACCTACGAGCAGTACTTC.

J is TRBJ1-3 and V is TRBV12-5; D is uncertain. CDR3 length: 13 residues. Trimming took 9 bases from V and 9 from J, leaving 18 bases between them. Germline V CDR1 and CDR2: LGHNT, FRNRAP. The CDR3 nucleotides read TGTGCTAGCCTCCCGACGGTGGAGGTCACCATATATTTT. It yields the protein CASLPTVEVTIYF.

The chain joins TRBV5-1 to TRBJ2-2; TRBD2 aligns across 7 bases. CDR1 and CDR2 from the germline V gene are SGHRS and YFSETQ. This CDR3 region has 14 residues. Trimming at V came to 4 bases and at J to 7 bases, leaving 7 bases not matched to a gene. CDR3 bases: TGCGCCAGCAGCCTCGGACTAGAGGGCGGGGAGCTGTTTTTT. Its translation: CASSLGLEGGELFF.

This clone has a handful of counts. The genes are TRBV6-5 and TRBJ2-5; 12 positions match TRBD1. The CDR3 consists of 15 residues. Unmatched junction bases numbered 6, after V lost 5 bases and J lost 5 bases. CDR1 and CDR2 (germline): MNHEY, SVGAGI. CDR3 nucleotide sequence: TGTGCCAGCAGTGCCACCGGGACAGGGGGCGAGACCCAGTACTTC. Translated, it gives CASSATGTGGETQYF.

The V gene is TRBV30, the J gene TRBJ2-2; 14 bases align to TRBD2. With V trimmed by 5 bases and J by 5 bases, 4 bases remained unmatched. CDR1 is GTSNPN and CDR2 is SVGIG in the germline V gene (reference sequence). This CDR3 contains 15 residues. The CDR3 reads CAWAGTSGRTGELFF. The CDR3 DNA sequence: TGTGCCTGGGCCGGGACTAGCGGGAGAACCGGGGAGCTGTTTTTT.

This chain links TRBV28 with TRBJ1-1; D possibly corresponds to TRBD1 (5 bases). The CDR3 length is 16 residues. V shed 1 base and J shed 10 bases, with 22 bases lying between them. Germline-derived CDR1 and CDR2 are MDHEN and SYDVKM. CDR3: CASSLFPQESGRGAFF. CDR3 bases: TGTGCCAGCAGTTTATTCCCCCAGGAGTCAGGGCGGGGAGCTTTCTTT.

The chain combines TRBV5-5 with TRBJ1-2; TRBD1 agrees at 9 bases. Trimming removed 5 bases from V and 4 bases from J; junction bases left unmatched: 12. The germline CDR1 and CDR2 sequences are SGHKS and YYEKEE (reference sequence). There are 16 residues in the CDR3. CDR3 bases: TGTGCCAGCAGAAGGGACAGGGTTGACTCTAGCTATGGCTACACCTTC. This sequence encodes CASRRDRVDSSYGYTF.